The rows below give T cell receptor beta chains drawn from one sample of a study of T cell repertoires in cytomegalovirus infection. MiXCR was run by TCRdb on the reads, yielding one entry per CDR3 protein. The sample includes roughly 500,000 distinct CDR3 sequences, about 11% of them seen just once. Material: PBMCs. The receptor source for this set is a human donor in good health (CMV status not recorded). Some clones in this sample may be carry-over from other donors' samples. Both conserved end residues are part of each CDR3. The D gene is left open where the match is weak. Clone size is stated in some rows and not others, as once, few, many or a class when expanded.

TRBJ2-3,TRBV24-1,few,TRBD2,TGTGCCACCAGGGCTAGCGGGATAAGCACAGATACGCAGTATTTT,CATRASGISTDTQYF
TRBJ1-5,TRBV19,-,-,TGTGCCAGTAGTATTATGGTGGGGAGGAATCAGCCCCAGCATTTT,CASSIMVGRNQPQHF
TRBJ1-1,TRBV28,few,-,TGTGCCAGCCTGAGACAGTCTGAAGCTTTCTTT,CASLRQSEAFF
TRBJ2-7,TRBV20-1,many,TRBD2,TGCAGTGCTAGACTCTTCCCGACAGGGGTGACTAGCGGGAAAATGCGGTACGAGCAGTACTTC,CSARLFPTGVTSGKMRYEQYF
TRBJ2-7,TRBV18,-,-,TGTGCCGGTACCTTCGGGACCTCCTACGAGCAGTACTTC,CAGTFGTSYEQYF
TRBJ2-1,TRBV4-1,many,TRBD2,TGCGCCAGCAGCTCTGCCCCGGGACTAGCGGGGGGTTTCAACAATGAGCAGTTCTTC,CASSSAPGLAGGFNNEQFF
TRBJ2-1,TRBV6-5,few,TRBD2,TGTGCCACCAAGATAGCGGGAGGGCCGGGTAATGAGCAGTTCTTC,CATKIAGGPGNEQFF
TRBJ2-6,TRBV6-1,many,-,TGTGCCAGCAGTAAAACCCGGGGAGTGGAAGGTTCCAACGTCCTGACTTTC,CASSKTRGVEGSNVLTF
TRBJ2-7,TRBV2,many,TRBD1,TGTGCCAGCGGGGGTGACAGGGGAAATTGGAACGAGCAGTACTTC,CASGGDRGNWNEQYF
TRBJ2-5,TRBV4-2,many,-,TGTGCCAGCAGCCTCGGACAAGGGACCCAGTACTTC,CASSLGQGTQYF
TRBJ1-5,TRBV28,few,-,TGTGCCAGCATTTCCGGACCCAATCAGCCCCAGCATTTT,CASISGPNQPQHF
TRBJ1-4,TRBV6-1,many,-,TGTGCCAGCAGTGAACGGGCAGGGAGTGAAAAACTGTTTTTT,CASSERAGSEKLFF
TRBJ2-1,TRBV7-6,many,-,TGTGCCAGCAGCTCCAGGGCCAACAATGAGCAGTTCTTC,CASSSRANNEQFF
TRBJ2-2,TRBV13,many,-,TGTGCCAGCAGCTTACGGCGGCGGAACACCGGGGAGCTGTTTTTT,CASSLRRRNTGELFF
TRBJ2-7,TRBV7-2,many,-,TGTGCCAGCAGCTTAGGGGGGAAGCCCTACGAGCAGTACTTC,CASSLGGKPYEQYF
TRBJ2-5,TRBV6-1,many,-,TGTGCCAGCAGAGTAGCGGTGCAAGAGACCCAGTACTTC,CASRVAVQETQYF
TRBJ1-2,TRBV29-1,-,-,TGCAGCGTTGAAGGTCTTCAGGCCGGCTACACCTTC,CSVEGLQAGYTF
TRBJ2-5,TRBV7-2,many,TRBD1,TGTGCCAGCAGCTTAGGTTGGACAGGTAGTAAAGAGACCCAGTACTTC,CASSLGWTGSKETQYF
TRBJ2-1,TRBV6-1,many,TRBD2,TGTGCCAGCACCCTCAGGGCGGGAGCGTCCCAGTTCTTC,CASTLRAGASQFF
TRBJ2-5,TRBV14,few,-,TGTGCCAGCAGCTTTCGCGACGGGCAAGAGACCCAGTACTTC,CASSFRDGQETQYF
TRBJ2-2,TRBV20-1,few,-,TGCAGTGCTAGAGATCTTAACGGACCGAACACCGGGGAGCTGTTTTTT,CSARDLNGPNTGELFF
TRBJ1-1,TRBV28,many,TRBD1,TGTGCCAGCAGTTTATGGCTCAGGAGGGCAGGGGGTGACACTGAAGCTTTCTTT,CASSLWLRRAGGDTEAFF
TRBJ1-1,TRBV24-1,-,-,TGTGCCACCAGTGATTCGCCGGGGGGCGGGTCGAACACTGAAGCTTTCTTT,CATSDSPGGGSNTEAFF
TRBJ1-5,TRBV6-2/TRBV6-3,-,TRBD1,TGTGCCAGCTCTAACCGGGACAGGGGCAATCAGCCCCAGCATTTT,CASSNRDRGNQPQHF